This TCR beta chain was identified in a study of shared clonotypes between healthy human individuals. Study results and caveats: Rarefaction revealed incomplete sorted-subset sequencing despite large depth.

Naive CD8 cells lacked CD45RO and underwent positive selection for CCR7, leaving out terminally differentiated effector memory CD45RA+ cells. Each of the donors was a healthy adult who was HIV-negative and had not had a recent acute infection or vaccination. The repertoire was sequenced with immunoSEQ multiplex PCR; TCRdb's copy has only in-frame clones and lacks some. The sample carries some 1,900,000 clones, about 95% recorded once. The count of this clone is one. The target antigen is unknown. The germline V gene encodes CDR1 SGDLS and CDR2 YYNGEE. The junction had 7 bases not matched to a gene; V was cut back by 0 bases and J by 2 bases. This CDR3 has 16 residues.

Sequenced material: naive CD8+ T cells sorted from blood. The rearrangement links TRBV9 to TRBJ2-7, with TRBD1 matching over 8 bases. The sequence was collected from a man between 18 and 35 years old in good health. The CDR3 reads CASSVAPGQDTYEQYF. The CDR3 coding sequence is TGTGCCAGCAGCGTAGCCCCGGGACAGGATACCTACGAGCAGTACTTC.